Listed below are T cell receptor beta chains from one sample, sequenced in a study of blood T cell repertoires in COVID-19. Produced via immunoSEQ multiplex PCR; TCRdb's table is partial and in-frame only. The repertoire holds about 110,000 clones, with 69% as singletons. What was sequenced was peripheral blood. The source is a man at least 80 years old with acute or convalescent COVID-19. Both conserved end residues are part of each CDR3. A D gene is named only where the DNA matches it firmly. The size entry is marked missing in some rows and otherwise reads once, few, many or a size class.

J	V	D	size	CDR3	DNA
TRBJ1-1	TRBV7-2	.	.	CASRPGVTNTEAFF	TGTGCCAGCAGACCAGGTGTCACCAACACTGAAGCTTTCTTT
TRBJ1-2	TRBV4-1	TRBD1	.	CASSQDGQGALGYTF	TGCGCCAGCAGCCAAGATGGACAGGGGGCCCTTGGCTACACCTTC
TRBJ2-3	TRBV11-1	.	few	CASSKPGRGTDTQYF	TGTGCCAGCAGTAAACCGGGTCGAGGCACAGATACGCAGTATTTT
TRBJ1-1	TRBV6-2/TRBV6-3	.	.	CASSSGEITEAFF	TGTGCCAGCAGTTCAGGGGAAATCACTGAAGCTTTCTTT
TRBJ1-5	TRBV27	.	.	CASSFTPAGLNQPQHF	TGTGCCAGCAGTTTCACGCCGGCCGGACTCAATCAGCCCCAGCATTTT
TRBJ2-4	TRBV6-2/TRBV6-3	TRBD1	few	CASSYSTRDRNIQYF	TGTGCCAGCAGTTACTCGACCCGGGACAGAAACATTCAGTACTTC
TRBJ2-7	TRBV14	TRBD1	.	CASSQDLDRVYEQYF	TGTGCCAGCAGCCAAGATCTGGACAGGGTCTACGAGCAGTACTTC
TRBJ1-2	TRBV6-5	TRBD1	few	CASRENRGNYGYTF	TGTGCCAGCAGAGAGAACAGGGGTAACTATGGCTACACCTTC
TRBJ1-5	TRBV7-2	.	.	CASSLSYGQPQHF	TGTGCCAGCAGCTTAAGTTACGGTCAGCCCCAGCATTTT
TRBJ2-5	TRBV9	TRBD2	.	CASSGWGLAGVETQYF	TGTGCCAGCAGCGGGTGGGGACTAGCGGGAGTTGAGACCCAGTACTTC
TRBJ2-4	TRBV7-2	.	.	CASSTWIGGLAKNIQYF	TGTGCCAGCAGCACCTGGATAGGAGGATTAGCCAAAAACATTCAGTACTTC
TRBJ1-3	TRBV6-5	TRBD1	.	CASMPGQDGNTIYF	TGTGCCAGCATGCCGGGACAGGACGGAAACACCATATATTTT
TRBJ2-2	TRBV7-9	.	.	CASSEGGYTGELFF	TGTGCCAGCAGTGAGGGAGGATACACCGGGGAGCTGTTTTTT
TRBJ2-1	TRBV19	TRBD1	few	CASSRSNRGSGNEQFF	TGTGCCAGTAGTAGATCGAACAGGGGTTCGGGCAATGAGCAGTTCTTC
TRBJ2-5	TRBV7-8	TRBD2	.	CASSLTLAALGETQYF	TGTGCCAGCAGCTTAACACTAGCGGCCCTTGGGGAGACCCAGTACTTC
TRBJ2-3	TRBV4-3	.	.	CASSPRGNGGDTQYF	TGCGCCAGCAGCCCCCGGGGCAACGGGGGAGATACGCAGTATTTT
TRBJ2-1	TRBV7-8	.	few	CASSLGSVNEQFF	TGTGCCAGCAGCTTAGGTTCTGTTAATGAGCAGTTCTTC
TRBJ2-7	TRBV11-2	TRBD2	.	CANSTTSGGYEQYF	TGTGCCAACAGCACGACTAGCGGAGGCTACGAGCAGTACTTC
TRBJ2-2	TRBV24-1	.	.	CATRGTPNTGELFF	TGTGCCACCCGGGGGACTCCGAACACCGGGGAGCTGTTTTTT
TRBJ1-1	TRBV5-8	.	few	CASSLDSFGGPLNTEAFF	TGTGCCAGCAGCTTGGACAGTTTTGGAGGGCCTTTGAACACTGAAGCTTTCTTT
TRBJ1-1	TRBV7-3	.	.	CASSQSPGIEAFF	TGTGCCAGCAGCCAATCTCCGGGAATAGAAGCTTTCTTT
TRBJ1-2	TRBV6-5	.	few	CASSYRGAFGYTF	TGTGCCAGCAGTTACCGCGGGGCGTTCGGCTACACCTTC